These T cell receptor beta chains were read from a single sample in a study of identifying expanded T cells in peripheral blood. Repertoires were generated with immunoSEQ multiplex PCR, while TCRdb's copy carries only in-frame clones and drops some. Here the sample spans approximately 130,000 clones, approximately 86% being singletons. Sequencing was performed on blood. Receptor source: a person between 18 and 70 years old in good health. Both conserved end residues are trimmed from each CDR3. Fields, in order: V gene, D gene, CDR3 protein. A D gene is named only where the DNA matches it firmly.

V: TRBV2; D: .; CDR3: ASSVAGPQNYEQY
V: TRBV6-5; D: .; CDR3: ASSTTDRNRPQY
V: TRBV7-2; D: .; CDR3: ASSPRPGEQF
V: TRBV29-1; D: .; CDR3: SVDKPEQF
V: TRBV6-5; D: .; CDR3: ASSSPGRDGYT
V: TRBV7-3; D: TRBD2; CDR3: ASSLTAGADTQY
V: TRBV6-6; D: TRBD2; CDR3: ASSYSLAESYEQY
V: TRBV29-1; D: .; CDR3: SVEVRLAAVTQY
V: TRBV19; D: TRBD1; CDR3: ASSMDREVVTQY
V: TRBV30; D: .; CDR3: AWSVTGGGYT
V: TRBV19; D: TRBD1; CDR3: ASNLRQGAAEAF